A selection of T cell receptor beta chains follows, all from one sample in a study of post-analysis software for immune sequencing data. Via MiXCR, TCRdb re-called the PCR reads, giving one row per CDR3 protein. The sample consists of some 190,000 distinct CDR3 sequences, approximately 30% of them appearing once. The sequenced material came from blood. These receptor sequences come from a girl younger than 18 with multiple sclerosis. Each CDR3 is given with its conserved first and last residue. D genes are given only for firm matches. A row's size may be missing; if present it is once, few, many or a size class.

J | D | V | size | CDR3 | DNA
TRBJ1-5 | NA | TRBV20-1 | once | CSARDQGQGHQPQHF | TGCAGTGCTAGGGATCAAGGCCAGGGGCATCAGCCCCAGCATTTT
TRBJ2-1 | NA | TRBV29-1 | few | CSAPGEAEQFF | TGCAGCGCCCCGGGGGAGGCGGAGCAGTTCTTC
TRBJ2-7 | NA | TRBV12-3/TRBV12-4 | NA | CASSFGGSRGSEQYF | TGTGCCAGCAGTTTTGGCGGGAGCAGGGGTAGCGAGCAGTACTTC
TRBJ1-4 | NA | TRBV15 | many | CATSRGPSGGREKLFF | TGTGCCACCAGCAGAGGCCCCTCTGGGGGTCGGGAAAAACTGTTTTTT
TRBJ2-7 | TRBD1 | TRBV12-3/TRBV12-4 | many | CASSSWTGGGLYEQYF | TGTGCCAGCAGTTCCTGGACAGGGGGCGGATTATACGAGCAGTACTTC
TRBJ1-1 | NA | TRBV5-1 | NA | CTSSRDIANTEAFF | TGCACCAGCAGCCGAGATATAGCTAACACTGAAGCTTTCTTT
TRBJ2-5 | TRBD1 | TRBV5-6 | many | CASSFVTGQGQETQYF | TGTGCCAGCAGCTTTGTTACGGGACAGGGGCAAGAGACCCAGTACTTC
TRBJ2-1 | TRBD1 | TRBV13 | many | CASTTGDEQFF | TGTGCCAGCACCACAGGGGATGAGCAGTTCTTC
TRBJ2-1 | TRBD1 | TRBV5-1 | NA | CASGGQGAYNEQFF | TGCGCCAGCGGGGGACAGGGGGCATACAATGAGCAGTTCTTC
TRBJ2-7 | NA | TRBV29-1 | many | CSVADSTYEQYF | TGCAGCGTTGCTGACAGCACCTACGAGCAGTACTTC
TRBJ1-1 | TRBD1 | TRBV5-1 | NA | CASDTGQGDPEAFF | TGCGCCAGCGACACTGGACAGGGGGACCCTGAAGCTTTCTTT
TRBJ2-7 | NA | TRBV29-1 | once | CSVEEPGGQGSSYEQYF | TGCAGCGTTGAAGAACCCGGCGGGCAGGGGAGCTCCTACGAGCAGTACTTC
TRBJ1-1 | NA | TRBV6-1 | few | CASSYGQTAEAFF | TGTGCCAGCAGCTATGGACAGACTGCCGAAGCTTTCTTT
TRBJ1-1 | TRBD1 | TRBV6-6 | few | CASSQTGRENTEAFF | TGTGCCAGCAGCCAGACAGGGAGGGAGAACACTGAAGCTTTCTTT
TRBJ2-1 | NA | TRBV18 | NA | CACSPPSVYNEQFF | TGTGCCTGCTCACCACCGTCGGTTTACAATGAGCAGTTCTTC
TRBJ1-4 | NA | TRBV5-1 | many | CASSPRARSEKLFF | TGCGCCAGCAGCCCCCGGGCCCGGAGCGAAAAACTGTTTTTT
TRBJ1-5 | NA | TRBV7-2 | NA | CASSLASQGGNQPQHF | TGTGCCAGCAGCTTAGCCTCTCAGGGCGGCAATCAGCCCCAGCATTTT
TRBJ1-2 | NA | TRBV12-3/TRBV12-4 | NA | CVTTGGARGYTF | TGTGTCACCACGGGGGGGGCGCGGGGCTACACCTTC
TRBJ2-5 | NA | TRBV6-5 | many | CASSETGPFIETQYF | TGTGCCAGCAGTGAGACAGGACCCTTTATAGAGACCCAGTACTTC
TRBJ2-5 | NA | TRBV3-1 | many | CASSPGPEETQYF | TGTGCCAGCAGCCCAGGTCCAGAAGAGACCCAGTACTTC
TRBJ1-3 | NA | TRBV20-1 | few | CSARGAVQGGTIYF | TGCAGTGCTAGGGGGGCGGTTCAAGGGGGCACCATATATTTT
TRBJ2-7 | TRBD1 | TRBV5-1 | few | CASSLKGATYEQYF | TGCGCCAGCAGCTTGAAGGGGGCCACCTACGAGCAGTACTTC
TRBJ1-2 | NA | TRBV11-2 | NA | CASSSTTYGYTF | TGTGCCAGCAGCTCTACCACGTATGGCTACACCTTC
TRBJ1-1 | TRBD1 | TRBV5-1 | NA | CASSSDRAVSTEAFF | TGCGCCAGCAGCTCGGACAGGGCGGTCAGCACTGAAGCTTTCTTT
TRBJ1-2 | NA | TRBV15 | NA | CATSRDRAEHYGYTF | TGTGCCACCAGCAGAGATCGGGCAGAGCACTATGGCTACACCTTC
TRBJ2-5 | NA | TRBV20-1 | many | CSERGRSGETQYF | TGCAGTGAAAGGGGGAGGTCCGGAGAGACCCAGTACTTC
TRBJ2-1 | NA | TRBV10-3 | NA | CAARRADGYNEQFF | TGTGCCGCCCGAAGGGCTGACGGATACAATGAGCAGTTCTTC
TRBJ1-1 | NA | TRBV28 | NA | CASSPARDTTEAFF | TGTGCCAGCAGTCCCGCCCGGGACACCACTGAAGCTTTCTTT
TRBJ1-5 | TRBD1 | TRBV28 | NA | CASSQGQPLNQPQHF | TGTGCCAGCAGCCAGGGACAGCCCCTCAATCAGCCCCAGCATTTT
TRBJ2-7 | TRBD2 | TRBV28 | few | CVSSFGGKGSYEQYF | TGTGTCAGCAGTTTCGGGGGGAAGGGCTCCTACGAGCAGTACTTC
TRBJ1-4 | NA | TRBV7-6 | once | CASNSGEGTWGEKLFF | TGTGCCAGCAACTCGGGTGAAGGGACATGGGGCGAAAAACTGTTTTTT
TRBJ2-7 | TRBD1 | TRBV20-1 | many | CSARVGQGESYEQYF | TGCAGTGCTAGAGTTGGGCAGGGGGAGTCTTACGAGCAGTACTTC
TRBJ2-1 | NA | TRBV29-1 | NA | CSVEVGSESQFF | TGCAGCGTTGAAGTAGGGTCTGAGAGCCAGTTCTTC
TRBJ1-1 | TRBD1 | TRBV5-1 | NA | CASSLPQGAQAEAFF | TGCGCCAGCAGCTTGCCACAGGGGGCTCAAGCTGAAGCTTTCTTT
TRBJ1-1 | TRBD1 | TRBV3-1 | NA | CASSQYDRDTEAFF | TGTGCCAGCAGCCAGTACGACAGGGACACTGAAGCTTTCTTT